These T cell receptor beta chains were read from a single sample in a study of cytotoxic CD8 clonotypes in ibrutinib-treated CLL. Produced via immunoSEQ multiplex PCR; TCRdb's table is partial and in-frame only. This repertoire shows tens of thousands of clones, around 78% found once; its top ten account for about 38%. The sequenced sample was PBMCs, obtained after 24 months of ibrutinib treatment. These receptors originate from a human donor with chronic lymphocytic leukemia. Both conserved end residues are part of each CDR3. A D gene is named only where the DNA matches it firmly. A clone size is listed for some rows: how often the clone was seen (once, few, many), or a class if it is expanded.

clone_size d_call j_call v_call cdr3_aa cdr3_nt
. TRBD1 TRBJ1-4 TRBV4-3 CASSPGQGNEKLFF TGCGCCAGCAGCCCGGGACAGGGTAATGAAAAACTGTTTTTT
. . TRBJ2-4 TRBV19 CASSRTVNIQYF TGTGCCAGTAGTAGGACAGTGAATATTCAGTACTTC
. . TRBJ1-2 TRBV4-1 CASSQGWGKDYGYTF TGCGCCAGCAGCCAAGGTTGGGGGAAGGACTATGGCTACACCTTC
. TRBD2 TRBJ2-5 TRBV5-1 CASSLIAGAAETQYF TGCGCCAGCAGCTTAATAGCGGGAGCGGCAGAGACCCAGTACTTC
. . TRBJ1-2 TRBV6-1 CASSGGGSYGYTF TGTGCCAGCAGTGGGGGTGGGTCCTATGGCTACACCTTC
. TRBD1 TRBJ2-7 TRBV5-1 CASSLSRGSTYEQYF TGCGCCAGCAGCTTGTCCAGGGGGAGCACCTACGAGCAGTACTTC
once TRBD1 TRBJ1-4 TRBV5-5 CASSRGTGTGVEKLFF TGTGCCAGCAGCCGGGGAACCGGGACAGGGGTTGAAAAACTGTTTTTT
. . TRBJ2-2 TRBV25-1 CASSIKDRLIGELFF TGTGCCAGCAGTATAAAAGACAGGTTAATCGGGGAGCTGTTTTTT
few . TRBJ2-4 TRBV11-2 CASSNYNWDQYF TGTGCCAGCAGCAATTATAACTGGGATCAGTACTTC
. . TRBJ2-7 TRBV19 CASSITGSYEQYF TGTGCCAGTAGTATAACAGGGTCCTACGAGCAGTACTTC
. TRBD1 TRBJ2-3 TRBV15 CATSRDKPGQGALDTQYF TGTGCCACCAGCAGAGATAAACCGGGACAGGGGGCCCTCGATACGCAGTATTTT
. TRBD2 TRBJ2-3 TRBV27 CASRRTSGSTDTQYF TGTGCCAGCAGACGGACTAGCGGGAGCACAGATACGCAGTATTTT
few TRBD1 TRBJ1-4 TRBV11-2 CASSPGDRGANEKLFF TGTGCCAGCAGCCCAGGTGACAGGGGAGCGAATGAAAAACTGTTTTTT
. TRBD1 TRBJ2-7 TRBV5-4 CASSTSGTGSYEQYF TGTGCCAGCAGCACCTCCGGGACAGGGTCCTACGAGCAGTACTTC
. . TRBJ2-2 TRBV7-2 CASSLAYVNTGELFF TGTGCCAGCAGCTTAGCATATGTGAACACCGGGGAGCTGTTTTTT
once TRBD1 TRBJ2-1 TRBV4-3 CASSQEPGTGVRNEQFF TGCGCCAGCAGCCAAGAGCCGGGGACAGGGGTTCGCAATGAGCAGTTCTTC
. . TRBJ2-2 TRBV30 CAWRKGNTGELFF TGTGCCTGGAGGAAAGGGAACACCGGGGAGCTGTTTTTT
once . TRBJ1-5 TRBV5-5 CASSGTGRNQPQHF TGTGCCAGCAGCGGTACAGGCCGCAATCAGCCCCAGCATTTT
. . TRBJ2-3 TRBV4-1 CASSQSALGTDTQYF TGCGCCAGCAGCCAAAGCGCCTTAGGGACAGATACGCAGTATTTT
once . TRBJ1-5 TRBV10-2 CASSRDNSNQPQHF TGCGCCAGCTCCCGGGACAATAGCAATCAGCCCCAGCATTTT
. TRBD1 TRBJ2-1 TRBV2 CASSSRQGAYNEQFF TGTGCCAGCAGTTCCCGACAGGGGGCCTACAATGAGCAGTTCTTC
. TRBD2 TRBJ2-7 TRBV30 CAWSVQRDNEQYF TGTGCCTGGAGTGTACAGCGGGATAATGAGCAGTACTTC
. . TRBJ2-3 TRBV2 CASSSDSGADTQYF TGTGCCAGCAGTTCCGATAGCGGCGCAGATACGCAGTATTTT
. . TRBJ2-7 TRBV29-1 CSVEGLSNEQYF TGCAGCGTTGAGGGGCTGTCCAACGAGCAGTACTTC
few . TRBJ2-1 TRBV5-6 CASSLGLTDYNEQFF TGTGCCAGCAGCTTGGGACTTACAGACTACAATGAGCAGTTCTTC
. TRBD2 TRBJ2-7 TRBV7-3 CASSRTSGSNEQYF TGTGCCAGCAGTCGGACTAGCGGGAGTAACGAGCAGTACTTC
. TRBD1 TRBJ2-5 TRBV4-1 CASSQPDRGPETQYF TGCGCCAGCAGCCAACCGGACAGGGGGCCGGAGACCCAGTACTTC
. TRBD1 TRBJ2-7 TRBV6-5 CASRGSQGVVYEQYF TGTGCCAGCAGAGGATCGCAGGGGGTGGTCTACGAGCAGTACTTC
. . TRBJ2-2 TRBV7-9 CASSSRQETGELFF TGTGCCAGCAGCTCACGACAGGAGACCGGGGAGCTGTTTTTT
. . TRBJ1-3 TRBV7-9 CASSPGTNSGNTIYF TGTGCCAGCAGCCCTGGGACTAACTCTGGAAACACCATATATTTT
. TRBD2 TRBJ2-3 TRBV14 CASSPTILAGGADTQYF TGTGCCAGCAGCCCTACCATATTAGCGGGAGGGGCAGATACGCAGTATTTT
. TRBD1 TRBJ2-7 TRBV6-5 CASSRIGTASYEQYF TGTGCCAGCAGCCGAATAGGGACAGCTAGCTACGAGCAGTACTTC